Given below is one T cell receptor (beta chain) in context. This entry is derived from a study of T-cell memory formation after mild COVID-19. Trimming took 1 base from V and 11 from J, leaving 11 bases between them. Germline lookup yields CDR1 SGHTA and CDR2 FQGTGA. The CDR3 extends over 12 amino acids. TCRdb re-analysed the 5' RACE reads in MiXCR, keeping a single row per CDR3 protein. This table has roughly 150,000 distinct CDR3 sequences, 13% to 15% appearing once. This receptor was obtained from an adult woman who had mild COVID-19 (a few samples of this study predate the infection). Cell type and time point are not known. The sequencing sample was made of PBMCs or a T cell subset sorted from them (not recorded which). The gene calls are TRBV7-3 and TRBJ1-1; no reliable D call. CDR3 nucleotide sequence: TGTGCCAGCAGCTTAAGGGGTGGTGTCGCTTTCTTT. This gives the protein CASSLRGGVAFF.